This T cell receptor beta chain was identified during a study of blood T cell repertoires in COVID-19. Overall study: COVID-19 samples, acute and convalescent, were from the United States, Italy and Spain. PBMCs, B-cell-depleted T cells, or T cells were the source of the cDNA or gDNA that made up the material.

Authors' methods: The assay estimated nucleated cells by amplifying reference gene primers. Here immunoSEQ multiplex PCR was the method, and the copy in TCRdb shows in-frame clones only, minus some. Clonal size and the V and J genes are those of that table, whereas D and trimming came from the DNA. The sample consists of around 60,000 clones, 90% of them appearing once. The germline V gene has CDR1 SNHLY and CDR2 FYNNEI. This CDR3 contains 14 residues. J gave up 0 bases and V 9 bases, and 2 bases lay outside the gene matches. Sequenced: peripheral blood. This sequence was found in a woman aged 80 or older with active COVID-19. The genes are TRBV2 and TRBJ2-3; 11 nucleotides agree with TRBD2. CDR3 residues: CARTSGISTDTQYF. Here the CDR3 DNA reads TGTGCCAGGACTAGCGGGATTAGCACAGATACGCAGTATTTT. Together with reference TRBV2 and TRBJ2-3, the CDR3 gives the full variable domain: EPEVTQTPSHQVTQMGQEVILRCVPISNHLYFYWYRQILGQKVEFLVSFYNNEISEKSEIFDDQFSVERPDGSNFTLKIRSTKLEDSAMYFCARTSGISTDTQYFGPGTRLTVL.